This TCR beta chain was retrieved from a study of response to subunit inactivated influenza vaccine. Study findings and constraints: That few new T cells are recruited by each seasonal influenza vaccination was the authors' suggestion.

This clonotype was seen a few times. The target antigen is unknown. Germline values: CDR1 DFQATT, CDR2 SNEGSKA (reference sequence). The CDR3 extends over 14 amino acids. V gave up 4 bases and J gave up 0 bases, with 10 bases separating them. TCRdb re-called the RT-PCR reads with MiXCR, one entry per CDR3 protein. The table includes hundreds of thousands of distinct CDR3 sequences, over 9.5% detected once. The sequence came from a man aged 45-60 years who received an inactivated influenza vaccine. Source: PBMCs from blood, taken on the day of vaccination. The chain recombines TRBV20-1 with TRBJ1-5; no firm D call. In DNA, the CDR3 is TGCAGTGCTACTCAGGCGGATAGCAATCAGCCCCAGCATTTT. Its protein is CSATQADSNQPQHF.